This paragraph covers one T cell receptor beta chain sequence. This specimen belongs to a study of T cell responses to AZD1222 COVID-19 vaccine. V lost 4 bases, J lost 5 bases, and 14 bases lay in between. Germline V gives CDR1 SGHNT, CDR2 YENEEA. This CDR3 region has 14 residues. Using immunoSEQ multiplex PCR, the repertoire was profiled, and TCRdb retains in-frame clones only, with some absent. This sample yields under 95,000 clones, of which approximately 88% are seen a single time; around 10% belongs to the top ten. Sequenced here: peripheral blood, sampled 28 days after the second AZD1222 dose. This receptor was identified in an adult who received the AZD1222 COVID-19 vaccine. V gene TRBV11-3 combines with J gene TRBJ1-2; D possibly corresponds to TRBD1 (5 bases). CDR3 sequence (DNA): TGTGCCAGCAGCTCCGATGCCCAGGGTTATGGCTACACCTTC. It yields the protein CASSSDAQGYGYTF.